These 7 T cell receptor beta chains originate from one sample sequenced in a study of cytomegalovirus exposure and HLA in healthy donors. PCR amplification relied on 60 Vbeta primers (plus 13 Jbeta primers). Method: immunoSEQ multiplex PCR; TCRdb's copy keeps in-frame clones and lacks some. The repertoire holds around 79,000 clones, with roughly 73% as singletons. Sequencing input: PBMCs. Receptors originate from a woman between 40 and 55 years old in good health and CMV-seropositive.

The chain joins TRBV5-1 to TRBJ2-7; the match to TRBD2 covers 13 bases. Losses at the gene ends were 0 bases for V and 2 bases for J; bases not matched to a gene: 2. Germline CDR1 reads SGHRS; CDR2 reads YFSETQ. The CDR3 totals 16 residues. Written as DNA, the CDR3 is TGCGCCAGCAGCTTGGGGGGGACTAGCGGGACCTACGAGCAGTACTTC. It codes for CASSLGGTSGTYEQYF.

This clone was detected only a few times. The CDR3 coding sequence is TGCGCCAGCAGCCACGAGGGCCTCCCCGGCGATGAGCAGTTCTTC. Protein sequence: CASSHEGLPGDEQFF. V gene TRBV4-1 combines with J gene TRBJ2-1, with D perhaps TRBD2 (5 bases). V gave up 3 bases and J gave up 8 bases, with 17 bases separating them. This CDR3 has 15 residues. The germline CDR1 and CDR2 sequences are MGHRA and YSYEKL.

This clone was picked up a small number of times. One end of the junction does not line up with germline, which may come from a read error. The gene calls are TRBV5-6 and TRBJ1-1; TRBD1 aligns across 11 bases. Germline V gives CDR1 SGHDT, CDR2 YYEEEE. This CDR3 has 16 residues. This CDR3 is CDSSLFGTGGHTEALF. The CDR3 DNA reads TGTGACAGCAGCTTGTTCGGGACAGGGGGTCACACTGAAGCTTTGTTT. The variable domain in full, with the rest retrieved from reference TRBV5-6 and TRBJ1-1, is DAGVTQSPTHLIKTRGQQVTLRCSPKSGHDTVSWYQQALGQGPQFIFQYYEEEERQRGNFPDRFSGHQFPNYSSELNVNALLLGDSALYLCDSSLFGTGGHTEALFGQGTRLTVV.

The genes are TRBV15 and TRBJ1-1, with 7 nucleotides matching TRBD1. Germline-derived CDR1 and CDR2 are LNHNV and YYDKDF (reference sequence). The CDR3 has 17 amino acids. V trimming: 1 base; J trimming: 0 bases; junction bases outside the gene matches: 8. For the CDR3, the DNA is TGTGCCACCAGCAGAGGCACCGGGACAGCCGTGAACACTGAAGCTTTCTTT. Its protein is CATSRGTGTAVNTEAFF.

This clone is judged large. The chain recombines TRBV9 with TRBJ1-1, with 11 bases fitting TRBD1. V lost 4 bases, J lost 0 bases, and 11 bases stayed unmatched. The germline CDR1 and CDR2 sequences are SGDLS and YYNGEE. The CDR3 has 18 amino acids. CDR3 DNA: TGTGCCAGCAGCCGTATAGGACAGGGGGCCATAATGAACACTGAAGCTTTCTTT. It translates to CASSRIGQGAIMNTEAFF.

V and J are TRBV10-1 and TRBJ1-2; D gene ambiguous. Germline CDR1 reads WNHNN; CDR2 reads SYGVQD (reference sequence). This CDR3 spans 13 amino acids. V lost 9 bases and J 2 bases, leaving 13 bases between the germline ends. The CDR3 spells CASQKSQNYGYTF. The CDR3 DNA reads TGCGCCAGTCAAAAATCCCAAAACTATGGCTACACCTTC.

The chain couples TRBV6-1 to TRBJ1-5, with 8 bases identical to TRBD1. The CDR3 length is 16 residues. In germline, CDR1 is MNHNS, CDR2 SASEGT. V was clipped by 0 bases and J by 6 bases; unmatched bases: 7. CDR3 protein: CASSEARRTGSQPQHF. The CDR3 nucleotides are TGTGCCAGCAGTGAAGCGCGTAGGACAGGGAGTCAGCCCCAGCATTTT.